This T cell receptor (beta chain) is from a study of T cells expressing NK-cell markers. Study-level information: Sorted CD3+CD56-NKG2C+, CD3+CD56+NKG2C+ and CD3+CD56+NKG2C- T cells supplied the TCR beta repertoires.

TCRdb re-called the 5' RACE reads and shows each CDR3 protein once, DNA omitted. Recorded for this sample: approximately 420,000 distinct CDR3 sequences. The CDR3 consists of 16 residues. The germline CDR1 and CDR2 sequences are MNHNS and SASEGT. Points from the study as a whole: Certain NKG2C+ T cell clones were expanded, and their HCMV specificity remained unclear.

About this clonotype: As yet, its antigen is unknown.

The V call is TRBV6-1, the J call TRBJ1-5; TCRdb's D call of TRBD1 is untestable without DNA. This receptor was identified in a woman aged 45-65 years in good health. Sequenced material: blood T cells: a sorted CD56 or NKG2C T cell subset, CD4+ or CD8+ T cells, or bulk PBMC T cells (not recorded which). The CDR3 loop reads CASSERSGVGNQPQHF.